A selection of T cell receptor beta chains follows, all from one sample in a study of shared clonotypes between healthy human individuals. Clones were sequenced by immunoSEQ multiplex PCR, and TCRdb holds only the in-frame ones, with some missing. The sample consists of under 2.5 million clones, roughly 92% of them appearing once. Sequencing was carried out using naive CD4+ T cells from PBMCs. Receptor source: a man between 18 and 29 years old in good health. Some clones in this sample may be carry-over from other donors' samples. Each CDR3 is given without its conserved first and last residue. Size is stated for part of the rows, as once, few or many counts, or as a class when the clone is expanded.

j_call,clone_size,v_call,cdr3_aa
TRBJ1-1,-,TRBV5-1,ASSGQGNTEAF
TRBJ2-7,-,TRBV7-9,ASSLEGAYEQY
TRBJ1-1,few,TRBV5-1,ASSLTVSGNTEAF
TRBJ2-4,-,TRBV28,ASSPPGGGNIQY
TRBJ1-1,-,TRBV6-5,ASRAPGAAGKAF
TRBJ1-2,-,TRBV4-1,ASSQEGDRANYGYT
TRBJ2-7,-,TRBV5-6,ASSPVRTGGSYEQY
TRBJ2-7,-,TRBV6-1,ASTGTRYEQY
TRBJ1-1,-,TRBV30,AWSVGSTTEAF
TRBJ1-2,-,TRBV5-1,ASSLLAAGEYGYT
TRBJ2-7,few,TRBV14,ASSLRLAGVNEQY
TRBJ2-7,-,TRBV28,ASSLLDPGDYEQY
TRBJ2-3,-,TRBV11-2,ASSLGPKLRAASTDTQY
TRBJ2-7,-,TRBV18,ASSPPPRGNEQY
TRBJ2-1,-,TRBV9,ASSVSKSSYNEQF
TRBJ2-7,-,TRBV2,ATAPTSASYEQY
TRBJ1-1,-,TRBV19,ATYSFTEAF
TRBJ2-3,-,TRBV13,ASSPGAPSTDTQY
TRBJ2-2,few,TRBV10-3,AIRGKSRGTGELF
-,-,TRBV28,ASGLTPGAKQGGTYEQY
TRBJ2-3,-,TRBV18,ASSPPFPGADTQY
TRBJ1-1,-,TRBV27,ASSLWGGGDGTEAF
TRBJ2-2,-,TRBV7-3,ASSPTRPGLTGELF
TRBJ2-7,-,TRBV28,ASCKAGSSYEQY
TRBJ2-1,-,TRBV9,ASTGSTGHNEQF
TRBJ2-7,-,TRBV11-3,ASSLGRGTYEQY
TRBJ1-2,-,TRBV9,ASSTRERNGYT
TRBJ2-2,-,TRBV9,ASSGQGIVRTGELF
TRBJ1-3,once,TRBV11-2,ASSLSFRTGFGNTIY
TRBJ2-3,-,TRBV7-3,ASSLTALGSDTQY
TRBJ2-5,-,TRBV5-1,ASSIGLAGAQETQY
TRBJ2-7,-,TRBV28,ASSPLAVSYEQY
TRBJ1-2,-,TRBV6-1,ASSEWIGYT